Listed below are T cell receptor beta chains from one sample, sequenced in a study of early T cells in non-severe SARS-CoV-2 infection. TCRdb called the 5' RACE reads again in MiXCR, with one record for every CDR3 protein. Of fewer than 100,000 distinct CDR3 sequences in the sample, about a sixth were seen once. The sequenced material came from whole blood. All receptors come from an adult who was a healthcare worker with PCR-confirmed SARS-CoV-2 infection or an uninfected control (not recorded which). The CDR3 runs from the conserved cysteine through the conserved F or W. A D gene is named only where the DNA matches it firmly. A clone size is listed for some rows: how often the clone was seen (once, few, many), or a class if it is expanded.

>NA|TRBJ2-7|TRBD2|TRBV6-6
CASSPGRGGPYEQYF
TGTGCCAGCAGCCCAGGGCGGGGGGGGCCCTACGAGCAGTACTTC
>NA|TRBJ1-4|NA|TRBV19
CASSIGTATNEKLFF
TGTGCCAGTAGTATCGGGACGGCAACTAATGAAAAACTGTTTTTT
>few|TRBJ2-2|NA|TRBV29-1
CSVGLRGELFF
TGCAGCGTGGGTCTTCGCGGGGAGCTGTTTTTT
>few|TRBJ1-1|NA|TRBV29-1
CSVGPLNTEAFF
TGCAGCGTTGGACCCCTGAACACTGAAGCTTTCTTT
>NA|TRBJ2-7|NA|TRBV29-1
CSVVPWESSYEQYF
TGCAGCGTAGTCCCATGGGAAAGCTCCTACGAGCAGTACTTC
>NA|TRBJ2-7|NA|TRBV29-1
CSVGGGKSYEQYF
TGCAGCGTTGGGGGCGGGAAATCCTACGAGCAGTACTTC
>NA|TRBJ1-3|NA|TRBV10-2
CASLGTAGNTIYF
TGCGCCAGCCTTGGGACCGCTGGAAACACCATATATTTT
>few|TRBJ2-5|TRBD2|TRBV19
CASSSLGWDYETQYF
TGTGCCAGTAGCAGCCTCGGCTGGGACTATGAGACCCAGTACTTC
>NA|TRBJ2-4|NA|TRBV19
CASNQDGQNIQYF
TGTGCCAGTAACCAGGACGGACAAAACATTCAGTACTTC
>NA|TRBJ2-1|NA|TRBV21-1
CASSKEGLAGTEQFF
TGTGCCAGCAGCAAAGAGGGACTAGCGGGAACGGAGCAGTTCTTC
>NA|TRBJ2-7|TRBD2|TRBV11-3
CASSAGTSGNHEQYF
TGTGCCAGCAGCGCGGGGACTAGCGGGAACCACGAGCAGTACTTC
>NA|TRBJ2-7|NA|TRBV12-3/TRBV12-4
CASSLIPGGYYEQYF
TGTGCCAGCAGTTTAATTCCGGGGGGCTACTACGAGCAGTACTTC
>NA|TRBJ2-7|NA|TRBV27
CASSLRGRTYEQYF
TGTGCCAGCAGTTTAAGGGGCCGAACCTACGAGCAGTACTTC
>few|TRBJ1-1|NA|TRBV6-5
CASSRRDSRKAFF
TGTGCCAGCAGCCGCCGGGACTCAAGAAAGGCTTTCTTT
>few|TRBJ2-2|NA|TRBV5-1
CASGPGNTGELFF
TGCGCCAGCGGGCCCGGGAACACCGGGGAGCTGTTTTTT
>NA|TRBJ2-2|NA|TRBV12-3/TRBV12-4
CASSFLGPGTGELFF
TGTGCCAGCAGTTTTCTGGGGCCGGGCACCGGGGAGCTGTTTTTT
>few|TRBJ2-2|NA|TRBV7-3
CASSLTGGPPGSCFF
NA
>few|TRBJ2-2|TRBD2|TRBV3-1
CASSQAGRVTGELFF
TGTGCCAGCAGCCAAGCCGGGAGGGTAACCGGGGAGCTGTTTTTT
>many|TRBJ1-1|NA|TRBV14
CASSQEGALGTEAFF
TGTGCCAGCAGCCAAGAGGGGGCTCTTGGCACTGAAGCTTTCTTT
>NA|TRBJ2-5|TRBD2|TRBV5-1
CASSPLAGYQETQYF
TGCGCCAGCAGCCCGCTAGCGGGGTACCAAGAGACCCAGTACTTC
>few|TRBJ2-7|NA|TRBV14
CASSQVGYEQYF
TGTGCCAGCAGCCAAGTCGGTTACGAGCAGTACTTC
>few|TRBJ2-7|TRBD1|TRBV20-1
CSASQGAGEQYF
TGCAGTGCTAGCCAGGGGGCGGGGGAGCAGTACTTC
>NA|TRBJ2-5|NA|TRBV3-1
CASSQTRNSKETQYF
TGTGCCAGCAGCCAAACACGAAACAGCAAAGAGACCCAGTACTTC
>few|TRBJ2-2|NA|TRBV6-1
CASAATGGAGELFF
TGTGCCAGCGCAGCTACCGGAGGAGCCGGGGAGCTGTTTTTT
>NA|TRBJ2-4|TRBD1|TRBV20-1
CSARGPLAKNIQYF
TGCAGTGCCAGGGGGCCTCTAGCCAAAAACATTCAGTACTTC
>NA|TRBJ1-1|NA|TRBV7-9
CASSSAGSHTEAFF
TGTGCCAGCAGCTCGGCCGGGAGTCACACTGAAGCTTTCTTT
>few|TRBJ1-3|TRBD1|TRBV29-1
CSVQIPGQGAGNTIYF
TGCAGCGTCCAAATCCCGGGACAGGGGGCTGGAAACACCATATATTTT
>few|TRBJ1-1|NA|TRBV5-1
CASSPETAEAFF
TGCGCCAGCAGTCCTGAAACGGCTGAAGCTTTCTTT
>NA|TRBJ2-1|TRBD2|TRBV5-1
CASGGLAGSSYNEQFF
TGCGCCAGCGGGGGACTAGCGGGGAGCTCCTACAATGAGCAGTTCTTC
>NA|TRBJ1-4|TRBD1|TRBV7-9
CASAWAGTGDEKLFF
TGTGCCAGCGCCTGGGCCGGGACAGGGGATGAAAAACTGTTTTTT
>NA|TRBJ1-4|NA|TRBV28
CASSLLVRGNEKLFF
TGTGCCAGCAGCCTCCTGGTTAGGGGGAATGAAAAACTGTTTTTT
>many|TRBJ1-1|TRBD1|TRBV25-1
CASRGTGGPRLNTEAFF
TGTGCCAGCAGGGGGACAGGGGGCCCTCGTTTGAACACTGAAGCTTTCTTT
>NA|TRBJ1-3|NA|TRBV12-3/TRBV12-4
CASSHRDSGNTIYF
TGTGCCAGCAGCCATAGAGACTCTGGAAACACCATATATTTT
>NA|TRBJ2-2|NA|TRBV12-5
CASQPGRANTGELFF
TGTGCTAGTCAACCGGGACGGGCGAACACCGGGGAGCTGTTTTTT
>few|TRBJ2-1|TRBD2|TRBV10-3
CAISESLAGGENEQFF
TGTGCCATCAGTGAGTCCCTAGCGGGAGGAGAGAATGAGCAGTTCTTC
>few|TRBJ1-2|NA|TRBV19
CASSFPLDSNYGYTF
TGTGCCAGTAGTTTCCCCTTAGACAGCAACTATGGCTACACCTTC
>NA|TRBJ1-5|NA|TRBV7-9
CASSSLGEGNQPQHF
TGTGCCAGCAGCTCCTTAGGGGAAGGCAATCAGCCCCAGCATTTT
>NA|TRBJ2-2|NA|TRBV12-3/TRBV12-4
CASSTGVGTGELFF
TGTGCCAGCAGTACTGGGGTCGGCACCGGGGAGCTGTTTTTT
>few|TRBJ2-7|TRBD2|TRBV20-1
CSAGRAYYEQYF
TGCAGTGCTGGGAGGGCCTATTACGAGCAGTACTTC
>few|TRBJ2-1|TRBD2|TRBV7-3
CASSLPLGSGRLLEDNEQFF
TGTGCCAGCAGCTTACCCCTGGGTAGCGGGAGGCTCCTCGAGGACAATGAGCAGTTCTTC
>few|TRBJ2-7|TRBD2|TRBV12-3/TRBV12-4
CASSELAGVRYEQYF
TGTGCCAGCAGTGAGCTAGCGGGAGTGAGGTACGAGCAGTACTTC
>few|TRBJ2-3|TRBD2|TRBV20-1
CSASIGTSGSWTDTQYF
TGCAGTGCTTCGATCGGGACTAGCGGGAGTTGGACAGATACGCAGTATTTT
>NA|TRBJ2-1|NA|TRBV13
CASSMPTGSSYNEQFF
TGTGCCAGCAGCATGCCAACAGGGAGCTCCTACAATGAGCAGTTCTTC
>NA|TRBJ2-2|NA|TRBV10-3
CATAREGDTGELFF
TGTGCCACCGCGAGGGAGGGGGACACCGGGGAGCTGTTTTTT
>many|TRBJ1-2|NA|TRBV3-1
CASSHLMRTGWTF
TGTGCCAGCAGCCACTTAATGAGAACAGGGTGGACCTTC
>many|TRBJ1-3|TRBD1|TRBV6-5
CASSYRDRSAGNTIYF
TGTGCCAGCAGTTACAGGGACAGGTCTGCCGGAAACACCATATATTTT
>few|TRBJ2-1|NA|TRBV14
CASSPDMIQYNEQFF
TGTGCCAGCAGCCCCGACATGATACAGTACAATGAGCAGTTCTTC
>NA|TRBJ2-2|TRBD2|TRBV11-2
CASSRRGAGPNTGELFF
TGTGCCAGCAGCCGGCGGGGGGCAGGACCGAACACCGGGGAGCTGTTTTTT
>many|TRBJ1-2|TRBD1|TRBV7-8
CASSSTTGTAYYGYTF
TGTGCCAGCAGCTCTACGACCGGGACAGCCTACTATGGCTACACCTTC
>NA|TRBJ2-3|NA|TRBV11-2
CASSLLRSGPPDTQYF
TGTGCCAGCAGCTTATTAAGGTCAGGACCGCCAGATACGCAGTATTTT